Below, 7 T cell receptor beta chains from the same sample are listed, as sequenced in a study of type 1 and type 2 diabetes patients. Genomic DNA was the PCR template. The TCR beta CDR3 region was amplified using 30 forward and 13 reverse primers. TCRdb fed the multiplex PCR reads into MiXCR, producing one record per CDR3 protein. The sample includes about 270,000 distinct CDR3 sequences, roughly 44% of them seen just once. Sequencing was performed on peripheral blood mononuclear cells (PBMCs). Receptors were obtained from a man between 18 and 29 years old with type 2 diabetes.

In this sample, this clonotype turned up a few times. This chain connects TRBV19 to TRBJ1-1, with D uncertain. In germline, CDR1 is LNHDA, CDR2 SQIVND (reference sequence). V was clipped by 5 bases and J by 1 base, with 14 bases between them. This CDR3 is built from 15 residues. The CDR3 DNA reads as TGTGCCAGTAGTTGGGAGGCGGCGGGGAACACTGAAGCTTTCTTT. It codes for CASSWEAAGNTEAFF.

V is TRBV7-3 and J is TRBJ2-3, with D perhaps assigned TRBD1 or TRBD2 (7 bases each). This CDR3 is built from 15 residues. V was cut by 4 bases and J by 2 bases, with 13 bases left in between. Germline lookup yields CDR1 SGHTA and CDR2 FQGTGA. The CDR3 protein is CASSSRGGLTDTQYF. The CDR3 DNA reads as TGTGCCAGCAGCTCCAGGGGGGGGCTCACAGATACGCAGTATTTT.

The chain links TRBV30 to TRBJ2-3; TRBD2 matches at 9 bases. The germline V gene has CDR1 GTSNPN and CDR2 SVGIG (reference sequence). Trimming took 4 bases from V and 0 from J; bases not matched to a gene: 11. This CDR3 has 17 amino acids. The CDR3 DNA reads TGTGCCTGGACCCGGGGAATAGCGGGAGTTAGCACAGATACGCAGTATTTT. As protein: CAWTRGIAGVSTDTQYF.

J is TRBJ1-3 and V is TRBV15; a possible D gene is TRBD1 (5 bases). The CDR3 is 17 amino acids. With 2 bases removed from V and 4 bases from J, the gap between germline ends came to 18 bases. Per germline, CDR1 LNHNV and CDR2 YYDKDF (reference sequence). CDR3 DNA: TGTGCCACCAGCAGACAACGAACAGGATCTAAAGGAAACACCATATATTTT. Protein product: CATSRQRTGSKGNTIYF.

This chain joins TRBV7-9 and TRBJ1-5; possible D gene TRBD1, 6 bases. Germline values: CDR1 SEHNR, CDR2 FQNEAQ (reference sequence). The CDR3 has 14 amino acids. Trimming shortened V by 3 bases and J by 3 bases, and 9 bases separated the two germline ends. This CDR3 is CASSFGQYNQPQHF. Written as DNA, the CDR3 is TGTGCCAGCAGCTTCGGACAGTACAATCAGCCCCAGCATTTT.

The V gene is TRBV28, the J gene TRBJ2-7, with D perhaps TRBD2 (5 bases). Germline values: CDR1 MDHEN, CDR2 SYDVKM. The CDR3 covers 14 residues. The ends were cut back, 7 bases at V and 3 bases at J, with 16 bases in the middle. The CDR3 protein is CASNPGNPIYEQYF. CDR3 sequence (DNA): TGTGCCAGCAACCCGGGAAATCCTATCTACGAGCAGTACTTC.

Of note for this clonotype: The germline gene is not matched at one end of the junction; a read error may be the cause. The gene calls are TRBV28 and TRBJ2-5; D is possibly TRBD1 (6 bases). The CDR3 spans 14 residues. Germline-derived CDR1 and CDR2 are MDHEN and SYDVKM. The CDR3 DNA is TGTGCCAGCAGTCGGGGCTCGGGACAAGAGACCCAGCACTTC. This translates into CASSRGSGQETQHF.